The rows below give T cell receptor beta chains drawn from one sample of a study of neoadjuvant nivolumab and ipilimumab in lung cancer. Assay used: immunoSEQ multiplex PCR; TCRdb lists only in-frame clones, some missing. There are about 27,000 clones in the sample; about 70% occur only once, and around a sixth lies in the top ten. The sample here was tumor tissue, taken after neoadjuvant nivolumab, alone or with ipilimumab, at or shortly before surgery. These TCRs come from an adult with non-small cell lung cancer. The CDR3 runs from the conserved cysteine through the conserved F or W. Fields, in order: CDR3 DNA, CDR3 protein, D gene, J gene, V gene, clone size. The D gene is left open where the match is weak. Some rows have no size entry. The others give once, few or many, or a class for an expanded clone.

TGTGCCAGCAGCTTGGGACGAGGAGATACGCAGTATTTT	CASSLGRGDTQYF	-	TRBJ2-3	TRBV5-6	-
TGTGCCAGCTCACCACAGACACTCCAAGAGACCCAGTACTTC	CASSPQTLQETQYF	-	TRBJ2-5	TRBV18	-
TGTGCCAGCAGCCATCAAACCGGGGAGCTGTTTTTT	CASSHQTGELFF	-	TRBJ2-2	TRBV7-9	-
TGCGCCAGCAGCTTGGGGACAGGGATATATGGCTACACCTTC	CASSLGTGIYGYTF	TRBD1	TRBJ1-2	TRBV5-1	-
TGTGCCAGCAGCCCTTCGGACAGGGTTCTTTCACCCCTCCACTTT	CASSPSDRVLSPLHF	TRBD1	TRBJ1-6	TRBV11-2	once
TGTGCCAGCAGCGTCTGGTTGGGTGAGCAGTTCTTC	CASSVWLGEQFF	-	TRBJ2-1	TRBV7-9	-
TGTGCCAGCTCGGCCGCCGGGACAACCTACGAGCAGTACTTC	CASSAAGTTYEQYF	-	TRBJ2-7	TRBV18	few
TGTGCCAGCAGCTTTTCGCGGGGGGGCTCCTACGAGCAGTACTTC	CASSFSRGGSYEQYF	TRBD2	TRBJ2-7	TRBV13	-
TGTGCCAGCAGCTTGGTGGGTGAAGCTTTCTTT	CASSLVGEAFF	-	TRBJ1-1	TRBV5-6	-
TGCGCCAGCAGCTTGTGGGGGACAGGGCAAGAGACCCAGTACTTC	CASSLWGTGQETQYF	TRBD1	TRBJ2-5	TRBV5-1	-
TGTGCCAGTAGTACCGGGACAGGATCCTCCTATGGCTACACCTTC	CASSTGTGSSYGYTF	TRBD1	TRBJ1-2	TRBV19	-
TGTGCCAGCAGCTATGGACAGGGCGGCGAGCAGTACTTC	CASSYGQGGEQYF	TRBD1	TRBJ2-7	TRBV7-3	-
TGTGCCAGCAGCTTAGGCCCTAACAGGGACCCCTACGAGCAGTACTTC	CASSLGPNRDPYEQYF	-	TRBJ2-7	TRBV7-9	-
TGCGCCAGCAGTGATCGACAGTCTGCGGGGACTGAAGCTTTCTTT	CASSDRQSAGTEAFF	-	TRBJ1-1	TRBV10-2	-
TGCAGCGTTGATAGCGGGCCGGTGGTCGGCGAGCAGTACTTC	CSVDSGPVVGEQYF	TRBD2	TRBJ2-7	TRBV29-1	-
TGTGCCAGCAGCCCCCTCCCCCAACAGGGATACTATGGCTACACCTTC	CASSPLPQQGYYGYTF	-	TRBJ1-2	TRBV4-2	-
TGTGCCAGCAGTGATTTGAACAGCTACAGCAATCAGCCCCAGCATTTT	CASSDLNSYSNQPQHF	-	TRBJ1-5	TRBV2	-
TGTGCAAGTCGCTTATCGGGTTGCACGAGGCGACTTAGCTCTGGAAACACCATATATTTT	CASRLSGCTRRLSSGNTIYF	-	TRBJ1-3	TRBV12-2	-
TGTGCCAGCAGCTCCAGGACAGGGGGAAACCAGCCCCAGCATTTT	CASSSRTGGNQPQHF	TRBD1	TRBJ1-5	TRBV7-9	few
TGTGCCAGCAGCTTGGTCGGCCAAGAGACCCAGTACTTC	CASSLVGQETQYF	-	TRBJ2-5	TRBV5-5	-
TGTGCCAGCAGTGAAGGGCCAGCCGCCTTCTATGGCTACACCTTC	CASSEGPAAFYGYTF	-	TRBJ1-2	TRBV6-1	-
TGTGCCATCAGCGGACAGACACAAAGGAACACCATATATTTT	CAISGQTQRNTIYF	-	TRBJ1-3	TRBV10-3	-
TGCAGCGTTGGGGGGCGGGAGGAAGCTTTCTTT	CSVGGREEAFF	-	TRBJ1-1	TRBV29-1	-
TGCAGCGTTGTAGCGGGGGCCTACACAGATACGCAGTATTTT	CSVVAGAYTDTQYF	TRBD2	TRBJ2-3	TRBV29-1	-
TGTGCCAGCAGCTTACGACAGGCATCTGAAGCTTTCTTT	CASSLRQASEAFF	-	TRBJ1-1	TRBV7-2	-
TGTGCTAGTGGTTTGGTGAGGGATGAAGCTTTCTTT	CASGLVRDEAFF	-	TRBJ1-1	TRBV12-5	-
TGTGCCAGTAGTATAGGGGACAGGGGCTCCTACGAGCAGTACTTC	CASSIGDRGSYEQYF	TRBD1	TRBJ2-7	TRBV19	-
TGTGCCAGCAGCCAAGGGTTCACAGAGACCCAGTACTTC	CASSQGFTETQYF	-	TRBJ2-5	TRBV4-2	-
TGTGCCAGTATCTCATCGGGTCACACTGAAGCTTTCTTT	CASISSGHTEAFF	-	TRBJ1-1	TRBV27	few
TGTGCCTGGAGCATACTAGCGGGGGTTAGTGAGCAGTTCTTC	CAWSILAGVSEQFF	TRBD2	TRBJ2-1	TRBV30	-
TGTGCCAGCCTGGACGGAACCCTCAGCTCCTACGAGCAGTACTTC	CASLDGTLSSYEQYF	-	TRBJ2-7	TRBV6-4	-
TGTGCCAGCAGCTTACTGGGACTAGCGAACAATGAGCAGTACTTC	CASSLLGLANNEQYF	TRBD2	TRBJ2-7	TRBV7-2	-
TGTGCCAGCAGCTTAGGATCCGGGACTAGCTCCCAAGAGACCCAGTACTTC	CASSLGSGTSSQETQYF	TRBD2	TRBJ2-5	TRBV7-2	few
TGTGCCACCAGCAGAGAACAGCGGAAGGAAAAACTGTTTTTT	CATSREQRKEKLFF	-	TRBJ1-4	TRBV15	-
TGCGCCAGCAGCCAAGAGAAACAGTATGGAAACACCATATATTTT	CASSQEKQYGNTIYF	-	TRBJ1-3	TRBV4-3	-
TGTGCCAGCAGCGCGGGGGCCCACCAGCAAGAGACCCAGTACTTC	CASSAGAHQQETQYF	-	TRBJ2-5	TRBV13	-
TGTGCCAGCCGGCAGGGGCGTAACACCGGGGAGCTGTTTTTT	CASRQGRNTGELFF	-	TRBJ2-2	TRBV27	few
TGCGCCAGCAGCGTTCCGGGACGGGGGGACCCTGAAGCTTTCTTT	CASSVPGRGDPEAFF	-	TRBJ1-1	TRBV4-1	-
TGTGCCAGCAGCCAAGTCCGATTGACAAGGAGGACTGAAGCTTTCTTT	CASSQVRLTRRTEAFF	-	TRBJ1-1	TRBV4-2	-
TGTGCCAGCAGCCAGGGGACACAAGAGACCCAGTACTTC	CASSQGTQETQYF	-	TRBJ2-5	TRBV5-5	few
TGCGCCAGCAGCCGCTTTACATCGGGCACTGAAGCTTTCTTT	CASSRFTSGTEAFF	-	TRBJ1-1	TRBV5-1	-
TGCGCCAGCAGCCCAAGGACAGGGTCCGGTGAAGCTTTCTTT	CASSPRTGSGEAFF	TRBD1	TRBJ1-1	TRBV4-3	-
TGTGCCAGCAGCGAAGGGAATCAGCCCCAGCATTTT	CASSEGNQPQHF	-	TRBJ1-5	TRBV5-6	-
TGTGCCTCAAGTCGGACAGATTATTACACTGAAGCTTTCTTT	CASSRTDYYTEAFF	-	TRBJ1-1	TRBV9	-
TGTGCCAGCAGCTTAGAGGCCGGGACGACCTACGAGCAGTACTTC	CASSLEAGTTYEQYF	-	TRBJ2-7	TRBV11-2	-
TGTGCCAGCAGTTACTCAGGGCGGGGGAGCACAGATACGCAGTATTTT	CASSYSGRGSTDTQYF	TRBD2	TRBJ2-3	TRBV6-5	once
TGCGCCACCAAGCGACTAGCGGGGGACCCCACCGGGGAGCTGTTTTTT	CATKRLAGDPTGELFF	TRBD2	TRBJ2-2	TRBV4-3	-
TGCGCCAGCAGCCAAGAGGGTGGCGCCGGGACAGGGAACGAGCAGTACTTC	CASSQEGGAGTGNEQYF	TRBD1	TRBJ2-7	TRBV4-3	-
TGCGCCAGCAGCTTCAGCGGGGAGCAGTACTTC	CASSFSGEQYF	-	TRBJ2-7	TRBV5-1	-
TGTGCCAGCAGCACTCAGATTTTCCAAGAGACCCAGTACTTC	CASSTQIFQETQYF	-	TRBJ2-5	TRBV7-9	medium-sized
TGTGCCAGCCGGCCACAGAATAATTCACCCCTCCACTTT	CASRPQNNSPLHF	-	TRBJ1-6	TRBV2	-
TGCGCCAGCAGCCCAGCACTAGATCTGGCGGAGACCCAGTACTTC	CASSPALDLAETQYF	-	TRBJ2-5	TRBV5-1	-
TGCGCCAGCAGCTTAGGGGGCGCCACAGATACGCAGTATTTT	CASSLGGATDTQYF	TRBD1	TRBJ2-3	TRBV5-1	-
TGTGCCAGCACTAGCGGGGGGCGGCCAGATACGCAGTATTTT	CASTSGGRPDTQYF	TRBD2	TRBJ2-3	TRBV5-4	-
TGTGCCAGCAGAAACGACGGGGCAGATACGCAGTATTTT	CASRNDGADTQYF	-	TRBJ2-3	TRBV6-1	-
TGCGCCAGCAGCCAAGTGGGGACACCTCTGGGCGGAAACACCATATATTTT	CASSQVGTPLGGNTIYF	-	TRBJ1-3	TRBV4-1	-
TGTGCCAGCAGTGAAGTGGGGGCCTACACCTTC	CASSEVGAYTF	-	TRBJ1-2	TRBV2	few
TGCGCCAGCGGGGTCGGCTATGGCTACACCTTC	CASGVGYGYTF	-	TRBJ1-2	TRBV10-2	-
TGTGCCAGCAGCGTGGGAGGAGGAGATACGCAGTATTTT	CASSVGGGDTQYF	-	TRBJ2-3	TRBV9	few
TGCGCCAGCAGTGCCCTAACCGGCACAGATACGCAGTATTTT	CASSALTGTDTQYF	-	TRBJ2-3	TRBV5-1	-